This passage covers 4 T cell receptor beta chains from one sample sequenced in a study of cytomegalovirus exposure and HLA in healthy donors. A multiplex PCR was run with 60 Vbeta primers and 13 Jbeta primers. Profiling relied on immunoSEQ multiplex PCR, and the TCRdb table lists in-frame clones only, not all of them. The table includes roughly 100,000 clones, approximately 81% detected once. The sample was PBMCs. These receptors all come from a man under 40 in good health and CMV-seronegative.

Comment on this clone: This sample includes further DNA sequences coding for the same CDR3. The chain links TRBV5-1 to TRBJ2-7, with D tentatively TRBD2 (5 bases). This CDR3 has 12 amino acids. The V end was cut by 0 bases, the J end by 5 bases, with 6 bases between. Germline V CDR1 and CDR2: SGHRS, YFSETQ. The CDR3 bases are TGCGCCAGCAGCTTGGCCGGGGACGAGCAGTACTTC. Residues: CASSLAGDEQYF.

The CDR3 reads CASSPGQGRYEQYF. The DNA of the CDR3 is TGCGCCAGCAGCCCGGGACAGGGGAGGTACGAGCAGTACTTC. The chain joins TRBV4-3 to TRBJ2-7; TRBD1 agrees at 10 bases. V shed 4 bases, J shed 4 bases, and the junction held 4 bases outside the gene matches. The length of the CDR3 is 14 residues. From germline, CDR1 is LGHNA and CDR2 YSLEER.

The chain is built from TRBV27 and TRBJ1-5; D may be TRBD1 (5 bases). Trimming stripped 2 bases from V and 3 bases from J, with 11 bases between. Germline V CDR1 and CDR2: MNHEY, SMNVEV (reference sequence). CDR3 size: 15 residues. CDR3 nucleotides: TGTGCCAGCAGTTTAAACGGGGGAAACAATCAGCCCCAGCATTTT. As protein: CASSLNGGNNQPQHF.

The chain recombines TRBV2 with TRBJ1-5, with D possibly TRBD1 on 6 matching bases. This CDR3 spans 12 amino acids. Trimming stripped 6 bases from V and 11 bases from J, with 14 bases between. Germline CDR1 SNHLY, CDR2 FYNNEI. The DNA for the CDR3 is TGTGCCAGCAGCGAGGACCCAGGGGCCCAGCATTTT. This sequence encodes CASSEDPGAQHF.